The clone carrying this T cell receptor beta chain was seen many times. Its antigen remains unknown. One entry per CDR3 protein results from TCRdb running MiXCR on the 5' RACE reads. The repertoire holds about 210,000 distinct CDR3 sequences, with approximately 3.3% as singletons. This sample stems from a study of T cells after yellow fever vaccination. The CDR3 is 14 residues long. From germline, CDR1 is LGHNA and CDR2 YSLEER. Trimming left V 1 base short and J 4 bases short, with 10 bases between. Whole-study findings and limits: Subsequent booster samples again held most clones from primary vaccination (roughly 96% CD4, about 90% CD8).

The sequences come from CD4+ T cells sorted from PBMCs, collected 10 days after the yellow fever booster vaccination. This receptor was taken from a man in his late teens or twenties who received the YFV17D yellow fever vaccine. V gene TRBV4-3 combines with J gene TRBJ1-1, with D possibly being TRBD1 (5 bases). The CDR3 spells CASSQVRQLTEAFF. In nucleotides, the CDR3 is TGCGCCAGCAGCCAAGTACGACAGCTCACTGAAGCTTTCTTT.